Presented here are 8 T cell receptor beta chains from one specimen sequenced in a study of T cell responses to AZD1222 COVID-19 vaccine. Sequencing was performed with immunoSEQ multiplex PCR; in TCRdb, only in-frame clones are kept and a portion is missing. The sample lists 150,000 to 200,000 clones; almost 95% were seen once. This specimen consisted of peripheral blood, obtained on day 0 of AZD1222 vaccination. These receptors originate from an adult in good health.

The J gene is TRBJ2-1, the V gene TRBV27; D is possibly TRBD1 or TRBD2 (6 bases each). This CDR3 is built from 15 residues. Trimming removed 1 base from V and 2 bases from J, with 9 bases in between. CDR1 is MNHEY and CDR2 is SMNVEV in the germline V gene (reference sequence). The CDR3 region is CASSLWGAPYNEQFF. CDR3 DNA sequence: TGTGCCAGCAGTTTATGGGGGGCCCCCTACAATGAGCAGTTCTTC.

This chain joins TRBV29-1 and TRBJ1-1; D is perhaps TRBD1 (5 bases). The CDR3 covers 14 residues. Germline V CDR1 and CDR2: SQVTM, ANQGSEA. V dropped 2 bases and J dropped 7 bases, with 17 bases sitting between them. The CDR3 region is CSVETFKGAGEAFF. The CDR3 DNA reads TGCAGCGTTGAAACGTTTAAAGGGGCAGGTGAAGCTTTCTTT.

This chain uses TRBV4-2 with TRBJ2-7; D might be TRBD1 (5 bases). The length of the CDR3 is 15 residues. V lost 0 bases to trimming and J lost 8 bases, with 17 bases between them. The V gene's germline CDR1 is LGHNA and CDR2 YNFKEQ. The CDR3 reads CASSQDRQQLAQQYF. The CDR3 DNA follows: TGTGCCAGCAGCCAAGATAGACAGCAGCTCGCGCAGCAGTACTTC.

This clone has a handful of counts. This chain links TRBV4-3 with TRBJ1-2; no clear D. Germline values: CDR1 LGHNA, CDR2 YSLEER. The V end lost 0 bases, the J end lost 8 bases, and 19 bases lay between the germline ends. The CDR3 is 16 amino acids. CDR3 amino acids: CASSQEVQSRTRGYTF. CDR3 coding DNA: TGCGCCAGCAGCCAAGAGGTCCAGTCTAGAACAAGGGGCTACACCTTC.

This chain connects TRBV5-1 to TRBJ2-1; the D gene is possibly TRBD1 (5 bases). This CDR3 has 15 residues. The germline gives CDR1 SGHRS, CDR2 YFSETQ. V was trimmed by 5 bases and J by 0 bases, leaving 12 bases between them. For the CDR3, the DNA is TGCGCCAGCAGGGCACAACAGGCCTCCTACAATGAGCAGTTCTTC. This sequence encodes CASRAQQASYNEQFF.

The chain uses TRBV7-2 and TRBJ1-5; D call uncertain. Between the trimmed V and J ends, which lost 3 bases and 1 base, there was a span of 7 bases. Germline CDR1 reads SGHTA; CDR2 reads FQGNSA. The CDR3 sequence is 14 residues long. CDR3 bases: TGTGCCAGCAGCTTTACGGGAAGCAATCAGCCCCAGCATTTT. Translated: CASSFTGSNQPQHF.

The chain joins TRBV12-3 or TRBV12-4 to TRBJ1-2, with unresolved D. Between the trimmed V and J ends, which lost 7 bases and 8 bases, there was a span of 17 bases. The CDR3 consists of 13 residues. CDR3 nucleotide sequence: TGTGCCAGCACAGACGGGAGACAACGAGGCTACACCTTC. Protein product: CASTDGRQRGYTF.

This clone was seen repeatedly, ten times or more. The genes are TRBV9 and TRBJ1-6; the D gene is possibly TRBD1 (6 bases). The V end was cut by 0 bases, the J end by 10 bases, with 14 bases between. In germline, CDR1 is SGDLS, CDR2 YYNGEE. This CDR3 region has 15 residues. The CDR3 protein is CASSVGGGLGSPLHF. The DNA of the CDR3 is TGTGCCAGCAGCGTAGGCGGGGGCCTAGGGTCACCCCTCCACTTT.